This T cell receptor (beta chain) was identified in a study of cytotoxic CD8 clonotypes in ibrutinib-treated CLL. Repertoires were generated with immunoSEQ multiplex PCR, while TCRdb's copy carries only in-frame clones and drops some. Of 250,000 to 350,000 clones in the sample, more than 70% were seen once. CDR1 is LNHNV and CDR2 is YYDKDF in the germline V gene (reference sequence). Trimming cost V 0 bases and J 1 base; bases outside gene matches: 11. This CDR3 spans 18 amino acids. This TCR came from a human donor with chronic lymphocytic leukemia. Sequencing was performed on PBMCs, taken at disease progression, from a patient treated with ibrutinib. The gene calls are TRBV15 and TRBJ2-5; 7 positions match TRBD2. The CDR3 here is CATSRDDLGLAVQETQYF. CDR3 nucleotides: TGTGCCACCAGCAGAGACGACCTGGGCCTAGCGGTCCAAGAGACCCAGTACTTC.